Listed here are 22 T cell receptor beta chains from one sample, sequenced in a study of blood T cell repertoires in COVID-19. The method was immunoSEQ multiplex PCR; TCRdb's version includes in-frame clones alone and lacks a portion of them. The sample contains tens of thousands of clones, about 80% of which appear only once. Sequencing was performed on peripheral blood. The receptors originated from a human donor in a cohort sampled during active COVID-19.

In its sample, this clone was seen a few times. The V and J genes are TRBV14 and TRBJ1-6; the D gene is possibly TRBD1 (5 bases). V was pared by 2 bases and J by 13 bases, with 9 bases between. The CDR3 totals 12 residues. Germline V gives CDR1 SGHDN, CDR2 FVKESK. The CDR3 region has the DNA TGTGCCAGCAGCCAACCCCGGGGGCCCCTCCACTTT. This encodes CASSQPRGPLHF. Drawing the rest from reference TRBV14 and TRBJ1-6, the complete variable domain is EAGVTQFPSHSVIEKGQTVTLRCDPISGHDNLYWYRRVMGKEIKFLLHFVKESKQDESGMPNNRFLAERTGGTYSTLKVQPAELEDSGVYFCASSQPRGPLHFGNGTRLTVT.

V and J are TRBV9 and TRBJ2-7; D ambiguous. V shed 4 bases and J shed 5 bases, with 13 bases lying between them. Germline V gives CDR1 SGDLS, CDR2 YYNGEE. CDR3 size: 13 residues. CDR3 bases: TGTGCCAGCAGCTTCCGTGAGGCGGACGAGCAGTACTTC. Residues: CASSFREADEQYF.

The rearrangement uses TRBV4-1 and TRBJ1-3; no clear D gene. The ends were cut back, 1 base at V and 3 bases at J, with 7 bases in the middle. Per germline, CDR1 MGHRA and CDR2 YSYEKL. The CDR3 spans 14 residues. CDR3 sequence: CASSQVLLGNTIYF. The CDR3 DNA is TGCGCCAGCAGCCAAGTCCTTCTTGGAAACACCATATATTTT.

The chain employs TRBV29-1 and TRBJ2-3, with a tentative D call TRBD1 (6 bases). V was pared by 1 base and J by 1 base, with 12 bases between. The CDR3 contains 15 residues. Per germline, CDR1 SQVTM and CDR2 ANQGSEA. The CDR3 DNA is TGCAGCGTTGAAGGTGGTAGGACAGGCACAGATACGCAGTATTTT. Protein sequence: CSVEGGRTGTDTQYF.

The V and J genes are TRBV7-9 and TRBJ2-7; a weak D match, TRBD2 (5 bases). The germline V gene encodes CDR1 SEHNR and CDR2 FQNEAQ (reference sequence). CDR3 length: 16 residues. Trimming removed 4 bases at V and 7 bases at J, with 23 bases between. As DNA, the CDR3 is TGTGCCAGCAGCTCCTACTCTTCCAGGATCCCGGGGGAGCAGTACTTC. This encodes CASSSYSSRIPGEQYF.

In nucleotides, the CDR3 is TGTGCCAGCAGGGAGGGGGGGGACGAGCAGTACTTC. As protein: CASREGGDEQYF. This chain joins TRBV27 and TRBJ2-7, with a weak D call TRBD2 (7 bases). V was trimmed by 6 bases and J by 5 bases, leaving 11 bases between them. This CDR3 is built from 12 residues. Germline CDR1 reads MNHEY; CDR2 reads SMNVEV (reference sequence).

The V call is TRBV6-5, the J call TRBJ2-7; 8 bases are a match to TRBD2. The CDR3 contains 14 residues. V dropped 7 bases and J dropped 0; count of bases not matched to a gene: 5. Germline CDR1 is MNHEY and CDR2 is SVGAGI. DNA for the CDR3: TGTGCCAGCACCCCCGGGACTAGCTCCTACGAGCAGTACTTC. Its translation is CASTPGTSSYEQYF.

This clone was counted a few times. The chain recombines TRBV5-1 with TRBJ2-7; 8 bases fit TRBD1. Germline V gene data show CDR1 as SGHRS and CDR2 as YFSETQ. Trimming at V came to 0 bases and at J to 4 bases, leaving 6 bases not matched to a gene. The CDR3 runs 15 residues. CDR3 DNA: TGCGCCAGCAGCTTGGACCAGGGGGCTGGGTACGAGCAGTACTTC. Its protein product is CASSLDQGAGYEQYF. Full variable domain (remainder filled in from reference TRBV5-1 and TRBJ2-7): KAGVTQTPRYLIKTRGQQVTLSCSPISGHRSVSWYQQTPGQGLQFLFEYFSETQRNKGNFPGRFSGRQFSNSRSEMNVSTLELGDSALYLCASSLDQGAGYEQYFGPGTRLTVT.

CDR3 nucleotide sequence: TGTGCCAGCAGATTGAGGAACGAGCAGTACTTC. Its protein is CASRLRNEQYF. The chain links TRBV12-3 or TRBV12-4 to TRBJ2-7; D gene unclear. Trimming removed 6 bases from V and 5 bases from J, with 8 bases in between. The CDR3 consists of 11 residues.

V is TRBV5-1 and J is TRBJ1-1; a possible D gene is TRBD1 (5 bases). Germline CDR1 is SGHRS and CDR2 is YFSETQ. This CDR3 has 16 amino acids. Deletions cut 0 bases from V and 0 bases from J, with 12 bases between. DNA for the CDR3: TGCGCCAGCAGCTTGGACGGCAGGGAAATGAACACTGAAGCTTTCTTT. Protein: CASSLDGREMNTEAFF.

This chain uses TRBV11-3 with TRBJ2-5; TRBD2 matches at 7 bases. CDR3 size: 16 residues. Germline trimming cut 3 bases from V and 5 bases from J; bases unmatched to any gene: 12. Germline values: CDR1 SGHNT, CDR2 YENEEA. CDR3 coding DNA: TGTGCCAGCAGCTTGGGGGGGAAGGGAGGAGCGGAGACCCAGTACTTC. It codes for CASSLGGKGGAETQYF.

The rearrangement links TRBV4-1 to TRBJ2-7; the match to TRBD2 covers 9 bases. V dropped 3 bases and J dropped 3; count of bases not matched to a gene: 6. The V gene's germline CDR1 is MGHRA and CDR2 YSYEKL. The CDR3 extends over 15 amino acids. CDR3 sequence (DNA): TGCGCCAGCAGCCACCTCCTAGCGGGGCTCTACGAGCAGTACTTC. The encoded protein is CASSHLLAGLYEQYF.

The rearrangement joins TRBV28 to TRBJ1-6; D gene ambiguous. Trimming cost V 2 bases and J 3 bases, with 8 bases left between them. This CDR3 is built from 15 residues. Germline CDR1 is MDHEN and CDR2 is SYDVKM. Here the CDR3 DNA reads TGTGCCAGCAGTTTAGACACTGTCTATAATTCACCCCTCCACTTT. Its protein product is CASSLDTVYNSPLHF.

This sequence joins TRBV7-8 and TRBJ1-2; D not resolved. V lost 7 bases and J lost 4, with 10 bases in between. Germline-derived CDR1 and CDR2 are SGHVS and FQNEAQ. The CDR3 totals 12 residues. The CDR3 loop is CASTTGGYGYTF. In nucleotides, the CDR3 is TGTGCCAGCACCACTGGTGGCTATGGCTACACCTTC.

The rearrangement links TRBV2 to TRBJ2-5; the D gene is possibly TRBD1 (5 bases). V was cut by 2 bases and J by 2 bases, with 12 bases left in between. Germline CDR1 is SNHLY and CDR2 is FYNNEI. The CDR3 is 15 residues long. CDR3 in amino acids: CASSEQGVGQETQYF. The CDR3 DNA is TGTGCCAGCAGTGAACAGGGCGTCGGGCAAGAGACCCAGTACTTC.

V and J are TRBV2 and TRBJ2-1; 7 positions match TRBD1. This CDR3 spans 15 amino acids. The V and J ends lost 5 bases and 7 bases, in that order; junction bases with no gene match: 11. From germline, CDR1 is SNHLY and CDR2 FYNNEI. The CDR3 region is CASSSTGTAHNEQFF. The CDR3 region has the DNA TGTGCCAGCAGTTCGACCGGGACAGCTCATAATGAGCAGTTCTTC.

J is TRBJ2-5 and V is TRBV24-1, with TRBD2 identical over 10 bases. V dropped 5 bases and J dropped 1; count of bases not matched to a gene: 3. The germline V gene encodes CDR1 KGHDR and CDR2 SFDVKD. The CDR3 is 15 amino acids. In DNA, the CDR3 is TGTGCCACCAGTGGGCTAGCGGGAGTCCAAGAGACCCAGTACTTC. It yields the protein CATSGLAGVQETQYF.

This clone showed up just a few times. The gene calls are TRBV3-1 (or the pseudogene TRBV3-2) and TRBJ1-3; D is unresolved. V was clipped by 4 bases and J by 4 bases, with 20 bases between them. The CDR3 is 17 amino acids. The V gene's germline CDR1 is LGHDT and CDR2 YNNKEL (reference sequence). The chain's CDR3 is CASSRVVASKPGNTIYF. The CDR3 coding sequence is TGTGCCAGCAGCCGCGTTGTCGCCTCCAAACCCGGAAACACCATATATTTT.

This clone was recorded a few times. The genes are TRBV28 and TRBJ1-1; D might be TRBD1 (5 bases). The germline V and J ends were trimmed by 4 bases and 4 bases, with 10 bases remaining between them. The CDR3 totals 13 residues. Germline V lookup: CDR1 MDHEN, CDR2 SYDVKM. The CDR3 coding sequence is TGTGCCAGCAGTTCCAGGGTTCGCACTGAAGCTTTCTTT. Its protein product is CASSSRVRTEAFF.

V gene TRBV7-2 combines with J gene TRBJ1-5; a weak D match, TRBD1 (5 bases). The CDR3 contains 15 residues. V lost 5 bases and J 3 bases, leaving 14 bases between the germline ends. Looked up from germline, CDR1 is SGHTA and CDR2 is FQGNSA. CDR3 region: CASSQEAGHNQPQHF. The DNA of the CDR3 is TGTGCCAGCAGCCAGGAGGCGGGGCACAATCAGCCCCAGCATTTT. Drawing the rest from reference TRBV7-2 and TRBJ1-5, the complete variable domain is GAGVSQSPSNKVTEKGKDVELRCDPISGHTALYWYRQSLGQGLEFLIYFQGNSAPDKSGLPSDRFSAERTGGSVSTLTIQRTQQEDSAVYLCASSQEAGHNQPQHFGDGTRLSIL.

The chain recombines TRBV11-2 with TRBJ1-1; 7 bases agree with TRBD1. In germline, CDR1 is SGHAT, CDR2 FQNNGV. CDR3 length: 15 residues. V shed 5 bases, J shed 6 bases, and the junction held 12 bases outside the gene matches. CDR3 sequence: CASSRLTGRGPEAFF. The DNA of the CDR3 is TGTGCCAGCAGCCGTCTGACAGGGAGAGGACCTGAAGCTTTCTTT.

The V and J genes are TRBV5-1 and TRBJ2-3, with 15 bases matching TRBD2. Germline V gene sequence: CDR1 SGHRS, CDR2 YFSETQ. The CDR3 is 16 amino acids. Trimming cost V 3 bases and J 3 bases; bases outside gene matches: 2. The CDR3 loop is CASSSGLAGGTDTQYF. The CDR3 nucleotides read TGCGCCAGCAGCTCGGGACTAGCGGGGGGTACAGATACGCAGTATTTT.